Listed here is a single TCR beta chain. Its antigen target is currently unknown. Base qualities were left out, and no much larger clone turns up one base away. Stable Graves' hyperthyroidism was defined as no progression to ophthalmopathy during 18 months of follow-up. Hyperthyroidism patients were newly diagnosed, had a disease duration of under 2 months, and were aged 18 to 65 years. Any patient with an uncontrolled infection, another autoimmune disease, pregnancy or lactation was excluded. Diagnoses were established on the basis of clinical symptoms, serum thyroxine and TRAb, thyroid ultrasound, and orbital computed tomography. Trizol reagent was used to extract total RNA, and RNA quality was then checked on an Agilent 2100 Bioanalyzer. Looking up the germline V gene (reference sequence) yields CDR1 DFQATT and CDR2 SNEGSKA. Measured from the cysteine to the phenylalanine, the CDR3 is 16 residues long. Left in the record is the CDR3 DNA by itself, 48 bases read in frame from the first base. A distance of 16 bases separates the germline ends of V and J, which lose 2 bases and 3 bases respectively.

This record belongs to a study of T cells in Graves' hyperthyroidism and ophthalmopathy (dated by TCRdb to about 2019). For the study in its entirety: To identify TCR V-J signatures that set the groups apart, the researchers used a discovery cohort of 95 to 100 patients, made up of 40 to 45 with Graves' ophthalmopathy and some 60 with stable Graves' hyperthyroidism. The paper reports TCR Vbeta CDR3 sequencing of fewer than 150 peripheral blood samples: under 45 ophthalmopathy, under 80 hyperthyroidism and approximately 17 progressor patients. Thyroid tissue and blood T-cell repertoires from about six Graves' hyperthyroidism patients were also compared in the study. For training and testing, the 95 to 100 patients in the discovery cohort were randomly divided in a 7:3 ratio. Once sampling was done, hyperthyroidism patients were given methimazole at a starting dose of 30 mg daily, whereas ophthalmopathy patients were given high-dose intravenous methylprednisolone. Prospective prediction of ophthalmopathy was tested in an independent validation cohort consisting of under 20 hyperthyroidism patients and about 17 patients who later progressed to ophthalmopathy.

The TCR beta CDR3 regions were amplified from RNA transcripts. The TCR CDR3 was subjected to a first round of RT-PCR using the HTBI primer set and the Qiagen OneStep RT-PCR kit. Libraries were constructed in a second round of multiplex PCR, after which size selection and purification were carried out. Paired-end sequencing of the libraries was performed with 100 bp reads on an Illumina HiSeq2000. The paper's data handling went like this. SOAPnuke was used to process the raw data, with reads discarded if the reads contained adapters or uncalled bases, had a mean Phred below 15, or lacked an exact constant-primer or identifier match. High-quality paired reads were merged with COPE v1.2.5, and unique nucleotide sequences were defined as clonotypes. Clonotypes were aligned to IMGT TRBV, TRBD and TRBJ reference segments using MiTCR v1.1. Only V-J combinations with frequency above 0.0001, covering about 99% of repertoires, were analysed. The TCS score was defined as the ratio of F50 (clonal expansion) to E x V (chaos), calculated using BLOSUM62-based TCRdist between CDR3 peptides within each V-J. Welch's t-statistics and random forest reduced 450 to 600 V-J features to about 12, which were used in a naive Bayes classifier (R e1071). Thyroid-blood repertoire similarity was quantified with the Morisita-Horn index. TCRdb handled the public reads itself, with Q25 trimming in fastp and clone calling in MiXCR, and kept productive beta chains. Duplicate CDR3 protein sequences are folded into a single record with the most common DNA and genes. TCRdb, rather than the study authors, made the V and J calls. This sample lists fewer than 750,000 distinct CDR3 sequences; just over 45% were detected once. Together, the top ten hold about 8.3% of the sample.

General findings and caveats noted by the study authors: No statistical method was used to fix the sample size in advance, and group allocation was not hidden from the investigators. Ophthalmopathy was separated from stable hyperthyroidism by a 13 V-J signature model, with 87.88% sensitivity and roughly 84% specificity obtained in cross-validation and 80%/75% obtained in testing. Most expanded thyroid clonotypes (frequency above 0.001) were also detected in blood, suggesting blood repertoires may reflect thyroid immune responses. In validation, the model predicted progression to ophthalmopathy a median of roughly 6.5 months before onset, with over 55% sensitivity and about 72% specificity.

The TCR originated in a woman between 18 and 29 years old with Graves' hyperthyroidism. Source material: peripheral blood or thyroid tissue (not recorded which). The rearranged chain carries TRBV20-1 and TRBJ2-2, with a weak D call of TRBD2 (5 bases match). The sequence in DNA is TGCAGTGCTAGATCCGGGGAAGTGGGCTACACCGGGGAGCTGTTTTTT. This translates into CSARSGEVGYTGELFF.